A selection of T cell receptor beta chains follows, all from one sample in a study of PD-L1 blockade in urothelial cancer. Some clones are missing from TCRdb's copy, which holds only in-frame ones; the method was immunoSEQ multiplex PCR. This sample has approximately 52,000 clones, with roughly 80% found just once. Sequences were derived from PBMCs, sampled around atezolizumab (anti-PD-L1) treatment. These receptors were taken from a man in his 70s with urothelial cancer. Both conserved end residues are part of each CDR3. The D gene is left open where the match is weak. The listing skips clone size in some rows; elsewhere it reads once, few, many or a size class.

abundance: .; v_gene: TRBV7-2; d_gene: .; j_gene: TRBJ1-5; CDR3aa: CASSPVTDSNQPQHF; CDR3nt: TGTGCCAGCAGCCCCGTGACAGATAGCAATCAGCCCCAGCATTTT
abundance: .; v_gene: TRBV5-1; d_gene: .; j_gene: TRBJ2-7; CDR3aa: CASSPGGQRIYEQYF; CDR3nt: TGCGCCAGCAGTCCCGGAGGACAGAGGATCTACGAGCAGTACTTC
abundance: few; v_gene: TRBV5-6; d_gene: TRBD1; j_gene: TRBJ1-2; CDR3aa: CASSRGQGARGYTF; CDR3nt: TGTGCCAGCAGCCGAGGACAGGGGGCCCGGGGCTACACCTTC
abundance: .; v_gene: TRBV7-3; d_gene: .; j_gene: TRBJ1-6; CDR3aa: CASSLVGEGSPLHF; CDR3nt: TGTGCCAGCAGCTTAGTAGGGGAAGGGTCACCCCTCCACTTT
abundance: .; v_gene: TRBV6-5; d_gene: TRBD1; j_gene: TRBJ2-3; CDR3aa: CASSLHQGVGTDTQYF; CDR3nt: TGTGCCAGCAGTTTACATCAGGGGGTCGGCACAGATACGCAGTATTTT
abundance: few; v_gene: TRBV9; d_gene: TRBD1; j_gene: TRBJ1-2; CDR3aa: CASSSRPPGTGEYYGYTF; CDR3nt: TGTGCCAGCAGCTCCAGACCCCCCGGGACAGGGGAGTATTATGGCTACACCTTC
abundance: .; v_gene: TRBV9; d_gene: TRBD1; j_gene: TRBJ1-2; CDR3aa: CASSVNQIGTGVGGYTF; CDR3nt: TGTGCCAGCAGCGTTAATCAAATAGGGACAGGGGTCGGAGGCTACACCTTC
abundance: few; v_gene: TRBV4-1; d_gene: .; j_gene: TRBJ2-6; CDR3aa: CASSQPSGAGANVLTF; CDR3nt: TGCGCCAGCAGCCAACCGTCGGGAGCAGGGGCCAACGTCCTGACTTTC
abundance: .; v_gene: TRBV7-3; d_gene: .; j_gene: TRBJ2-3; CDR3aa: CASSPHGTSLSDTQYF; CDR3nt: TGTGCCAGCAGCCCACATGGCACCTCGTTGTCAGATACGCAGTATTTT
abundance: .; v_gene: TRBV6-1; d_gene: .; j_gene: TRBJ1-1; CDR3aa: CASIHRALNTEAFF; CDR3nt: TGTGCCAGCATTCACAGGGCCCTGAACACTGAAGCTTTCTTT
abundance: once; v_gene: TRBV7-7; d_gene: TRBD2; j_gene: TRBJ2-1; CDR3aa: CASSLIAGGPGEQFF; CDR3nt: TGTGCTAGCAGCTTAATCGCGGGAGGGCCCGGTGAGCAGTTCTTC
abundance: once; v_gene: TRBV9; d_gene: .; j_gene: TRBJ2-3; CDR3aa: CASSVESGSTDTQYF; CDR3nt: TGTGCCAGCAGCGTAGAAAGCGGAAGCACAGATACGCAGTATTTT
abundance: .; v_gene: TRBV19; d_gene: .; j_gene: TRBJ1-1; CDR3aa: CASSIRQRNTEAFF; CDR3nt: TGTGCCAGTAGTATCAGACAGCGGAACACTGAAGCTTTCTTT
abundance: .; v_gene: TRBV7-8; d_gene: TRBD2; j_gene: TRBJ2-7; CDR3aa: CASSLWEGSYEQYF; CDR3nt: TGTGCCAGCAGCCTTTGGGAGGGATCCTACGAGCAGTACTTC
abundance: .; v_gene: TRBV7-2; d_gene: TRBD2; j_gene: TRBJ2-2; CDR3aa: CASAGLAGQWTGELFF; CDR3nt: TGTGCCTCCGCTGGACTAGCGGGCCAATGGACCGGGGAGCTGTTTTTT
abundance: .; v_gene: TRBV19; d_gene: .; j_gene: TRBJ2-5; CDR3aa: CASSIDASRETQYF; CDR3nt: TGTGCCAGTAGTATAGACGCCTCGCGGGAGACCCAGTACTTC
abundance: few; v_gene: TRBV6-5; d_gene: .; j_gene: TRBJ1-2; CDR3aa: CASSQTGLYGYTF; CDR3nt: TGTGCCAGCAGTCAAACAGGGCTCTATGGCTACACCTTC
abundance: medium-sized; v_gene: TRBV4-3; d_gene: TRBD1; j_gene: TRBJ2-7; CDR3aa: CASSPRTGAYEQYF; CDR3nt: TGCGCCAGCAGCCCGAGGACAGGGGCCTACGAGCAGTACTTC
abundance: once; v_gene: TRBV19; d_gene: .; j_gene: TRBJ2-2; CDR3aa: CASPTPNTGELFF; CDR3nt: TGTGCCAGCCCGACACCGAACACCGGGGAGCTGTTTTTT
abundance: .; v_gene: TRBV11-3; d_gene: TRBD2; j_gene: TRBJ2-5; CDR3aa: CASSLGPAGPERTQYF; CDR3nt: TGTGCCAGCAGCCTCGGTCCAGCGGGACCCGAACGGACCCAGTACTTC
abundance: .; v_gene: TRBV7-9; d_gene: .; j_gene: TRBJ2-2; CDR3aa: CASRPGANTGELFF; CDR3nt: TGTGCCAGCAGACCCGGAGCGAACACCGGGGAGCTGTTTTTT
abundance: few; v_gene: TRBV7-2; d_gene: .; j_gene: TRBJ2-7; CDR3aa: CASSLGLNYEQYF; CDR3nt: TGTGCCAGCAGCTTGGGACTCAACTACGAGCAGTACTTC
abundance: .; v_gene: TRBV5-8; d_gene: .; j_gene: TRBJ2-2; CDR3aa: CASSFLGARTGELFF; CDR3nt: TGTGCCAGCAGCTTTTTGGGGGCGCGCACCGGGGAGCTGTTTTTT
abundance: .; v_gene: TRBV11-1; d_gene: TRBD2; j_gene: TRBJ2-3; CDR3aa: CASSFSGRDTQYF; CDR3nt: TGTGCCAGCAGCTTTAGCGGGAGAGATACGCAGTATTTT
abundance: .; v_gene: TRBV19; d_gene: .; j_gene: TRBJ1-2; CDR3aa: CASSREDGYTF; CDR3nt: TGTGCCAGTAGCCGCGAAGATGGCTACACCTTC
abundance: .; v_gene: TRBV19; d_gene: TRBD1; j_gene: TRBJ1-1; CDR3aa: CASRNRGRDTEAFF; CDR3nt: TGTGCCAGTAGAAACAGGGGGCGAGACACTGAAGCTTTCTTT
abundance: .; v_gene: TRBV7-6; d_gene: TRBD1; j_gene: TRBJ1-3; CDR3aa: CASSNRGSGNTIYF; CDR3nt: TGTGCCAGCAGCAACAGGGGGTCTGGAAACACCATATATTTT
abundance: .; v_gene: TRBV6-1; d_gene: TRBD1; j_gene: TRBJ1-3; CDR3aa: CASSFRGPGNTIYF; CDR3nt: TGTGCCAGCAGTTTCAGGGGGCCAGGAAACACCATATATTTT
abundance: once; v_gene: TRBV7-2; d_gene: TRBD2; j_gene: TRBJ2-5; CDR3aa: CASSLASAGGQETQYF; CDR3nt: TGTGCCAGCAGCTTAGCCTCAGCGGGGGGCCAAGAGACCCAGTACTTC
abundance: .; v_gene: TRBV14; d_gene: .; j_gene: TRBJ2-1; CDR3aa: CASSQDAVRAAEQFF; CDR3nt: TGTGCCAGCAGCCAAGATGCGGTTAGAGCGGCTGAGCAGTTCTTC
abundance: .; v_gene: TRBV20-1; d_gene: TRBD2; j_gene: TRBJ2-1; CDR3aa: CSAREGGEQFF; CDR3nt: TGCAGTGCCCGGGAGGGAGGAGAGCAGTTCTTC
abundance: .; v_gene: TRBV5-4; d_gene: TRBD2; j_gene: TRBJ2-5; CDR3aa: CASSSYGTSFGETQYF; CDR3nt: TGTGCCAGCAGCTCATACGGGACTAGCTTCGGGGAGACCCAGTACTTC
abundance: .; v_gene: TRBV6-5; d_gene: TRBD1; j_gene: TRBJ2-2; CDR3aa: CASSRQGASTGELFF; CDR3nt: TGTGCCAGCAGTCGACAGGGGGCAAGCACCGGGGAGCTGTTTTTT
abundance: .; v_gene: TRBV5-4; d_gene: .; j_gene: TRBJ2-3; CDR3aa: CASYGTSTDTQYF; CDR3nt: TGTGCCAGCTACGGGACAAGCACAGATACGCAGTATTTT
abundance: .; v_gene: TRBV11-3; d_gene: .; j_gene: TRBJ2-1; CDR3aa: CASSLDRGSYNEQFF; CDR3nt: TGTGCCAGCAGCTTAGACAGGGGTTCCTACAATGAGCAGTTCTTC
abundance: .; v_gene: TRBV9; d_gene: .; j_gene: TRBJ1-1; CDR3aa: CASSVEGQNTEAFF; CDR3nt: TGTGCCAGCAGCGTCGAGGGACAAAACACTGAAGCTTTCTTT
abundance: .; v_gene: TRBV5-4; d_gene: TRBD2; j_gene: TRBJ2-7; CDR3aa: CASSFNSGSSYEQYF; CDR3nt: TGTGCCAGCAGCTTCAATAGCGGGAGTAGCTACGAGCAGTACTTC
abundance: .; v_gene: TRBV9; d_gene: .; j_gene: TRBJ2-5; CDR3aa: CASSVDRAETQYF; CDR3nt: TGTGCCAGCAGCGTAGACAGGGCAGAGACCCAGTACTTC